These 3 T cell receptor beta chains were all obtained from the same sample, sequenced in a study of T and B cells in COVID-19 patients. From blood, about 220-500 ng of genomic DNA served as TRB template. Multiplex PCR with BIOMED2 TRB-A/B primer pools amplified TRB rearrangements. MiXCR was run by TCRdb on the multiplex PCR reads, yielding one entry per CDR3 protein. The sample lists 7,500 to 8,500 distinct CDR3 sequences, 35% to 45% occurring once. Sequenced sample: blood. The receptor set was obtained from a human donor who had recovered from COVID-19.

The chain couples TRBV6-6 to TRBJ2-2; D is undetermined. The CDR3 has 14 amino acids. V lost 5 bases to trimming and J lost 7 bases, with 14 bases between them. CDR1 is MNHNY and CDR2 is SVGAGI in the germline V gene (reference sequence). CDR3 nucleotides: TGTGCCAGCAGTCCCCCGGGTGGTATCGGGGAGCTGTTTTTT. Residues: CASSPPGGIGELFF.

V is TRBV27 and J is TRBJ2-3; D might be TRBD2 (6 bases). Trimming cost V 2 bases and J 3 bases, with 6 bases left between them. CDR1 and CDR2 (germline): MNHEY, SMNVEV (reference sequence). The CDR3 sequence is 13 residues long. The CDR3 loop reads CASSLGGTDTQYF. CDR3 bases: TGTGCCAGCAGTTTAGGGGGGACAGATACGCAGTATTTT.

V and J are TRBV6-5 and TRBJ2-1; 9 bases match TRBD2. Germline CDR1 MNHEY, CDR2 SVGAGI. The CDR3 runs to 15 residues. Trimming cost V 7 bases and J 8 bases; bases outside gene matches: 12. Here the CDR3 DNA reads TGTGCCAGCACCCGAGGCGGGGGGGCAGTTTATGAGCAGTTCTTC. Translation gives CASTRGGGAVYEQFF.